Listed below are T cell receptor beta chains from one sample, sequenced in a study of blood T cell repertoires in COVID-19. TCRdb's table, derived via immunoSEQ multiplex PCR, lists solely in-frame clones and lacks some. Among more than 300,000 clones, around 87% were seen once, and the ten largest hold around 1.9%. Sequenced input: PBMCs or T cells enriched from blood (not recorded which). All receptors derive from a man aged 40-49 years in a cohort exposed to, infected with or recovered from COVID-19 (not recorded which). CDR3s include the opening cysteine and the closing phenylalanine or tryptophan. The D gene is left open where the match is weak. Some rows have no size entry. The others give once, few or many, or a class for an expanded clone.

cdr3_nt cdr3_aa clone_size j_call v_call d_call
TGTGCCAGCAGCCAACGGGGTATGTCTGAAGCTTTCTTT CASSQRGMSEAFF . TRBJ1-1 TRBV14 .
TGTGCCAGTAGTACTGTGGGGAGCTACGAGCAGTACTTC CASSTVGSYEQYF . TRBJ2-7 TRBV19 .
TGTGCCAGCAGCACCCGGACAAATAACTATGGCTACACCTTC CASSTRTNNYGYTF . TRBJ1-2 TRBV7-2 .
TGTGCCAGCAGCTTAGCCTTTCAGCAGCCCCAGCATTTT CASSLAFQQPQHF . TRBJ1-5 TRBV7-9 .
TGTGCCAGCAGTTACTCGACTAGCGGGACCGGGGAGCTGTTTTTT CASSYSTSGTGELFF . TRBJ2-2 TRBV6-5 TRBD2
TGTGCCAGCAGCCACCACGGGGGGGGCAACACTGAAGCTTTCTTT CASSHHGGGNTEAFF . TRBJ1-1 TRBV3-1/TRBV3-2 .
TGCAGCGTTGCTGACAGGGGCTGGGAGACCCAGTACTTC CSVADRGWETQYF . TRBJ2-5 TRBV29-1 TRBD1
TGTGCCAGCTCACCAGAGACAGTCTATAATTCACCCCTCCACTTT CASSPETVYNSPLHF . TRBJ1-6 TRBV18 .
TGCGCCAGCAGCTTACCAGGGCCTGAAGCTTTCTTT CASSLPGPEAFF once TRBJ1-1 TRBV5-1 .
TGTGCCAGCAGGCTCCGGGACTTATTGGGTGGTGAGCAGTTCTTC CASRLRDLLGGEQFF . TRBJ2-1 TRBV2 .
TGTGCCAGTCGACTTTCGGGGAGGGACGAAAAACTGTTTTTT CASRLSGRDEKLFF few TRBJ1-4 TRBV19 .
TGCGCCAGCAGCCCCGGCCGGGAATCCTACAATGAGCAGTTCTTC CASSPGRESYNEQFF . TRBJ2-1 TRBV5-1 .
TGTGCCAGCAGCTTAGGCCCACAGGGCAATCAGCCCCAGCATTTT CASSLGPQGNQPQHF . TRBJ1-5 TRBV11-2 .
TGTGCCAGCAGCCATAGTGCAACTAATGAAAAACTGTTTTTT CASSHSATNEKLFF . TRBJ1-4 TRBV3-1/TRBV3-2 .
TGTGCCATCGGGGCATTGGGGCCTGGAAACACCATATATTTT CAIGALGPGNTIYF . TRBJ1-3 TRBV10-3 .
TGTGCCAGCAGCCCCCGGGGAAGGAACACTGAAGCTTTCTTT CASSPRGRNTEAFF . TRBJ1-1 TRBV7-9 .